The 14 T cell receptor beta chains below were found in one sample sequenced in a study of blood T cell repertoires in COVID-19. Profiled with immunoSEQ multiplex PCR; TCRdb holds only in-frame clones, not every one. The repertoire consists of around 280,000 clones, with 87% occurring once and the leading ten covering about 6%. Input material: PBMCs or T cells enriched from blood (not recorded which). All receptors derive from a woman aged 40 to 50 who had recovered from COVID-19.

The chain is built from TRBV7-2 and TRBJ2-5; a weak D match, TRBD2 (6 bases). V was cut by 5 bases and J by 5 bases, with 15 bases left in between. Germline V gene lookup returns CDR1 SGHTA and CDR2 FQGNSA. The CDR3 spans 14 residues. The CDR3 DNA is TGTGCCAGCAGCAGAGCGGGTAAAAGGGAGACCCAGTACTTC. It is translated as CASSRAGKRETQYF.

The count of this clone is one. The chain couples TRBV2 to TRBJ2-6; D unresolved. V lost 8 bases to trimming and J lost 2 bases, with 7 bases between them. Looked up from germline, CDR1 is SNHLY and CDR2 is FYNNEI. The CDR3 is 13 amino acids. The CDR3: CASEKPGANVLTF. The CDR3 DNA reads TGTGCCAGCGAGAAACCTGGGGCCAACGTCCTGACTTTC.

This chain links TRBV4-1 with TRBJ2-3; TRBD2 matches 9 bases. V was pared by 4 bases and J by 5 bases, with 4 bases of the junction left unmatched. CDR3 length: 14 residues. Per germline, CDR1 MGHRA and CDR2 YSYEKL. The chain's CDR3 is CASSPSGIKDTQYF. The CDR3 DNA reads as TGCGCCAGCAGCCCTAGCGGGATCAAAGATACGCAGTATTTT.

The CDR3 region has the DNA TGTGCCAGCAGGGGGCAGGCCACCTACGAGCAGTACTTC. It specifies CASRGQATYEQYF. The rearrangement uses TRBV6-5 and TRBJ2-7; maybe TRBD1 (5 bases). The length of the CDR3 is 13 residues. Trimming took 6 bases from V and 2 from J, leaving 11 bases between them. Germline CDR1 reads MNHEY; CDR2 reads SVGAGI.

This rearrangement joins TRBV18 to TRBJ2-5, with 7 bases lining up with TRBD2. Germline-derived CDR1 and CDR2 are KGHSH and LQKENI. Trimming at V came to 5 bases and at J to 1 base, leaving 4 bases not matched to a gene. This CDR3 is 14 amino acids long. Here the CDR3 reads CASSTTSVQETQYF. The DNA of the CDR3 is TGTGCCAGCTCAACTACTAGCGTCCAAGAGACCCAGTACTTC.

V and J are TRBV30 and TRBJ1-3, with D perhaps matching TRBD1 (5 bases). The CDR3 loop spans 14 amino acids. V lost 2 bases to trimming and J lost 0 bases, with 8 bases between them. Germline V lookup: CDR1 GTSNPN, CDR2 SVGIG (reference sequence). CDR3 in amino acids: CAWSQGSSGNTIYF. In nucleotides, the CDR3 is TGTGCCTGGAGTCAGGGTAGCTCTGGAAACACCATATATTTT.

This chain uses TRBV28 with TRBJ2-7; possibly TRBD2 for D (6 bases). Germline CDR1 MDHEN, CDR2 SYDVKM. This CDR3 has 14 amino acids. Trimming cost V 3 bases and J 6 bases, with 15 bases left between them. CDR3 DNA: TGTGCCAGCAGTTTTCCGGGACTTCGGGTCGAGCAGTACTTC. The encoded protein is CASSFPGLRVEQYF.

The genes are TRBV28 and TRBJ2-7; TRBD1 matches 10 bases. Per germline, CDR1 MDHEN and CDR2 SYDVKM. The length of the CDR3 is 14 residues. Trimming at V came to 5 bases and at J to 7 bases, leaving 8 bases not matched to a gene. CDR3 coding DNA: TGTGCCAGCAGTACGGGACAGGGGACGGGGGAGCAGTACTTC. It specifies CASSTGQGTGEQYF.

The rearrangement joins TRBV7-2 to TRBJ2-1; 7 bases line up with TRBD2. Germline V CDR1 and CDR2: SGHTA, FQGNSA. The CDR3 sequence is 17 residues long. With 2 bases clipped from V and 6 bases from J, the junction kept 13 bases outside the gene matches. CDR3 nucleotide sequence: TGTGCCAGCAGCTTATCCGCGACGAAGACTAGCAGCAATGAGCAGTTCTTC. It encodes CASSLSATKTSSNEQFF.

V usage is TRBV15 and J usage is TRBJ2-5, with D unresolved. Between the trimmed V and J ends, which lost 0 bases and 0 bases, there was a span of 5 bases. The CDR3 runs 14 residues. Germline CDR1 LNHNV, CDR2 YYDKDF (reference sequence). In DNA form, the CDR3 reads TGTGCCACCAGCAGAGACAGAAACCAAGAGACCCAGTACTTC. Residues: CATSRDRNQETQYF.

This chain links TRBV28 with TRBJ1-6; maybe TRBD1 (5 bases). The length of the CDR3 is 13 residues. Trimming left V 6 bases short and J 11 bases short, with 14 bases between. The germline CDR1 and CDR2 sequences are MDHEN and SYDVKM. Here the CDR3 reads CASSPGGNTPLHF. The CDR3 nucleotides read TGTGCCAGCAGCCCGGGGGGTAACACACCCCTCCACTTT.

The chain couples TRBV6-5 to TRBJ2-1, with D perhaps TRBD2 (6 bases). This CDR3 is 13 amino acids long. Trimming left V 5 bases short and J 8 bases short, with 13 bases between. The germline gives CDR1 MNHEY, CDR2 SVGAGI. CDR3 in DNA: TGTGCCAGCAGTCCTGGACTATGGGATGAGCAGTTCTTC. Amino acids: CASSPGLWDEQFF.

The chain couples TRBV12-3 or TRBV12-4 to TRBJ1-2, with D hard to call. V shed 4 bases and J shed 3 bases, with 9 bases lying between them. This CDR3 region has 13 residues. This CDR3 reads CASSSGVHYGYTF. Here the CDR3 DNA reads TGTGCCAGCAGTTCCGGGGTTCACTATGGCTACACCTTC.

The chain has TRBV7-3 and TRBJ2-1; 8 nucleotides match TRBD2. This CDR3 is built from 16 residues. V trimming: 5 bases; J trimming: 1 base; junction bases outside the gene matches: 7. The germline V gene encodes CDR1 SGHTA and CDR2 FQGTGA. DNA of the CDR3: TGTGCCAGCAGCCATTTAGCGGGAACGTCCTACAATGAGCAGTTCTTC. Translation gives CASSHLAGTSYNEQFF.